The text below deals with one TCR beta chain. This sample was included in a study of blood T cells in healthy people across ages. The CDR3 runs to 13 residues. Trimming pared 4 bases from V and 10 bases from J, leaving 14 bases between. The V gene's germline CDR1 is MGHRA and CDR2 YSYEKL. Each donor supplied around 9.6 milliliters of peripheral blood. Next came a second PCR, run for about 6 to 12 cycles, which used a sample-barcoded 5' primer along with a J-beta primer mix. Individual samples furnished no less than 3 million CDR3-containing paired-end reads apiece. TCRdb re-derived calls from the 5' RACE reads in MiXCR, one entry per CDR3 protein. The table includes about 1.4 million distinct CDR3 sequences, 59% detected once.

The J gene is TRBJ2-1, the V gene TRBV4-1; D gene unclear. Sequenced sample: blood. This receptor was obtained from a man between 18 and 29 years old in good health. The CDR3 loop reads CASSRQEHLEQFF. The CDR3 DNA reads TGCGCCAGCAGCCGACAAGAGCACCTAGAGCAGTTCTTC.